Listed here is a single T cell receptor beta chain. Produced via immunoSEQ multiplex PCR; TCRdb's table is partial and in-frame only. The sample gives under 2,500,000 clones, around 95% of which show up once; approximately 0.13% is in the top ten. The data belong to a study of shared clonotypes between healthy human individuals. Study as a whole: Three plates each covered CD4 naive and memory; CD8 naive two, CD8 memory one.

The CDR3 is made up of 14 amino acids. Trimming removed 3 bases at V and 4 bases at J, with 10 bases between. Per the germline V gene, CDR1 is MNHEY and CDR2 is SMNVEV (reference sequence). This chain connects TRBV27 to TRBJ1-3; D unclear. The sequenced material came from naive CD4+ T cells sorted from blood. The subset: CD45RA+ positively selected. This sequence originates from a man younger than 30 in good health. The CDR3 DNA sequence: TGTGCCAGCAGTTTCGGGAAGTTGGGAAACACCATATATTTT. Amino acids: CASSFGKLGNTIYF.